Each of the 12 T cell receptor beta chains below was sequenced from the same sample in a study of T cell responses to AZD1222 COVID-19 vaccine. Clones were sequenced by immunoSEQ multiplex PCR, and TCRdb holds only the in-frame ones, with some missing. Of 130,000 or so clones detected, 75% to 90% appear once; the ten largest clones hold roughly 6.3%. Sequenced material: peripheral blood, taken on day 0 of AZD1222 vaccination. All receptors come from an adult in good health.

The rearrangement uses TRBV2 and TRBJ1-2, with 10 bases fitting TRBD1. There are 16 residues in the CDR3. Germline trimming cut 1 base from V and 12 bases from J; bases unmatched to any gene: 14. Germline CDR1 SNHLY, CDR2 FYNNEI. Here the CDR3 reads CASSEVSPGQGKVDTF. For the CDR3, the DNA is TGTGCCAGCAGTGAAGTGTCACCGGGACAGGGGAAAGTGGACACCTTC.

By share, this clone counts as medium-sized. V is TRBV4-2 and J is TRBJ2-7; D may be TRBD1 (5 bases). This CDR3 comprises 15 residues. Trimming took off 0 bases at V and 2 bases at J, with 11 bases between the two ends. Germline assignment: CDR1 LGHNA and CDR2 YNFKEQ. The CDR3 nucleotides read TGTGCCAGCAGCCAAGATGGGGCAACGCCCTACGAGCAGTACTTC. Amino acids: CASSQDGATPYEQYF.

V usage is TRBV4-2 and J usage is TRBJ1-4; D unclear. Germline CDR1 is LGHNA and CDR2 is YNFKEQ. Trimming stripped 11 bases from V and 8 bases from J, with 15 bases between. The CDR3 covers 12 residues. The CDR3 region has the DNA TGTGCCGGAGGTGGTAGCGGGGAAAAACTGTTTTTT. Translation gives CAGGGSGEKLFF.

CDR3 sequence (DNA): TGTGCCAGCTACCTGGGGGGGAGGAACACTGAAGCTTTCTTT. Translation: CASYLGGRNTEAFF. The chain couples TRBV28 to TRBJ1-1, with D perhaps TRBD1 (5 bases). There are 14 residues in the CDR3. Germline V gene data show CDR1 as MDHEN and CDR2 as SYDVKM. Trimming removed 8 bases from V and 1 base from J, with 14 bases in between.

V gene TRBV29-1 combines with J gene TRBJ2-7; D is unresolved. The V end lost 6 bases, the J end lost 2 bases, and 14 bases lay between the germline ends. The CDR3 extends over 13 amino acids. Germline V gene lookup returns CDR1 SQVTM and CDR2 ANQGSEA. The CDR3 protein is CSVTDTQAYEQYF. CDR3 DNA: TGCAGCGTGACTGACACTCAAGCCTACGAGCAGTACTTC.

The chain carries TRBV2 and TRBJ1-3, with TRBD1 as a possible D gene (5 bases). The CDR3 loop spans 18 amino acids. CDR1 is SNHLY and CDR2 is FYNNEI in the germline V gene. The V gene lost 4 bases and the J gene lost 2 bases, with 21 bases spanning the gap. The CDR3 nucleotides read TGTGCCAGCAGTGGCCAGGGACCTGCGGTGGAAGCTGGAAACACCATATATTTT. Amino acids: CASSGQGPAVEAGNTIYF.

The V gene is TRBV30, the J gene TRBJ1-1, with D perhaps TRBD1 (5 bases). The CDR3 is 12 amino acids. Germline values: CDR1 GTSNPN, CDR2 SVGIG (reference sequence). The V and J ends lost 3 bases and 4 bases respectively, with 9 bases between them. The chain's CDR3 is CAWRWGVTEAFF. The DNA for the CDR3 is TGTGCCTGGAGGTGGGGGGTCACTGAAGCTTTCTTT.

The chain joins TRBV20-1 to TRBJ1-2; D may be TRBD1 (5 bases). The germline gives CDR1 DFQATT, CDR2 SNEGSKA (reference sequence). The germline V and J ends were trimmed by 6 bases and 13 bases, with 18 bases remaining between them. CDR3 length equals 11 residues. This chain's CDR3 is CSAPAGRVPTF. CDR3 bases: TGCAGTGCCCCAGCGGGCAGGGTTCCCACCTTC.

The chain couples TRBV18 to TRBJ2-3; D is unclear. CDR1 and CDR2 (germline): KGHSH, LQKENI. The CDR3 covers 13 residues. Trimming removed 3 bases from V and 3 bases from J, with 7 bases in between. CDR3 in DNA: TGTGCCAGCTCACCGATAGCTACAGATACGCAGTATTTT. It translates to CASSPIATDTQYF.

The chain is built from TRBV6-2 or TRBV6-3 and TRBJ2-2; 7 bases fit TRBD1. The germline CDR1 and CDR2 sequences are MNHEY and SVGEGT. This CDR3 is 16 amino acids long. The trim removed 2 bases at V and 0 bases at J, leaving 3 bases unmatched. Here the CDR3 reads CASSYRQGANTGELFF. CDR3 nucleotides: TGTGCCAGCAGTTACCGGCAGGGGGCGAACACCGGGGAGCTGTTTTTT.

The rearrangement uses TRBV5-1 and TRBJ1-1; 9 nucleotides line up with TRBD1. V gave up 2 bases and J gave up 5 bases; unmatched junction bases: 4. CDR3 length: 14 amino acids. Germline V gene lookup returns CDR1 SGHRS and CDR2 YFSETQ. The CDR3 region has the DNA TGCGCCAGCAGCTTTCTGGGACAGGGTACTGAAGCTTTCTTT. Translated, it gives CASSFLGQGTEAFF.

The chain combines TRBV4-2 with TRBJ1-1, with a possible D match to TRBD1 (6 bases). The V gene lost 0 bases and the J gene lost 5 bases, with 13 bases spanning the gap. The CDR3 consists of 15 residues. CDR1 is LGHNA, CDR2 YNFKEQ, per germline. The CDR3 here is CASSQEEGVGTEAFF. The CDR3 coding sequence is TGTGCCAGCAGCCAAGAAGAGGGGGTTGGGACTGAAGCTTTCTTT.